Described below is a single TCR beta chain sequence and its context. Its target antigen remains unknown. No per-base quality is available; no much larger clone lies one base away. Libraries were constructed by the immunoSEQ multiplex PCR assay. RNA was extracted from all samples and reverse transcribed into cDNA, which served as template for TCR sequencing. First-strand cDNA was synthesized using SuperScript III with a 2:1 mix of oligo-dT and random hexamers. A synthetic immune receptor repertoire was used to gauge amplification bias, and whatever bias remained was removed computationally. The authors processed their data as follows. Raw reads were preprocessed for error removal, and CDR3 was defined according to IMGT conventions as running from the conserved cysteine to phenylalanine. Clonality was computed by normalizing Shannon entropy by log2 of the number of productive unique TCRs and subtracting the result from 1. Whether scalp clones were CD4 or CD8 was inferred by matching scalp TCRbeta sequences against CD4 and CD8 repertoires sorted from blood. The immuneACCESS repertoire file appears here via TCRdb, limited to in-frame rearrangements. These files lack a portion of the clones; in checked studies, under half of the deficit traces to unresolved V genes, and the cause of the others is not known. The V and J calls and the clone size are those of that table, but D and trimming were determined from the DNA. This sample has some 220,000 clones in its table, and more than 45% of those were observed once. Clones ranked in the top ten supply about 1.6% of the sample.

This specimen's time point label, per the study, means: approximately 4 weeks on oral tofacitinib. This sample's treatment or condition label indicates: oral pan-JAK inhibitor, 5-10 mg twice daily. Peripheral blood and lesional scalp punch biopsies were obtained from patients with alopecia areata. PBMCs were isolated by density centrifugation and stained for CD3, CD4 and CD8, after which CD4+ and CD8+ T cells were sorted on a FACSAria. The data were obtained in a study of CD8+ T cells in alopecia areata (dated by TCRdb to the late 2010s). General notes on the study: Treated patients were enrolled in an open-label pilot trial of oral tofacitinib at 5 to 10 mg twice daily for moderate-to-severe alopecia areata. Clonality in the scalp was compared among normal scalp (n=4), patchy alopecia areata scalp (n=8), and alopecia totalis/universalis scalp (n=8). Tofacitinib was administered for 6 to 18 months, and 6 months of follow-up off drug were then conducted to assess delayed response and recurrence. In humans, TCRbeta sequencing was performed on scalp tissue and on sorted CD4+ and CD8+ peripheral blood T cells from healthy controls and from patients with patchy or totalis/universalis alopecia areata. Patients on tofacitinib were biopsied at baseline and after 4 and 24 weeks of treatment, and several of the patients also had a later scalp biopsy. RNA came from the PAXgene miRNA kit for fixed scalp, the miRNeasy kit for PBMCs, and the RNeasy kit for mouse skin. In both human patients and the C3H/HeJ mouse model, the study applied high-throughput TCRbeta sequencing to look at T cell clonal expansion in alopecia areata. immunoSEQ multiplex PCR using 35 Vbeta forward primers and 13 Jbeta reverse primers was used to amplify TCRbeta CDR3 regions. In treated patients, disease severity was measured using the SALT score, which gives the percentage of scalp surface area affected. What the authors observed across the whole study: Unlike mouse skin, where gammadelta T cells dominate, normal human skin contains resident alphabeta T cells that get sequenced too, which complicates analysis of the scalp TCR repertoire. Tofacitinib significantly lowered scalp clonality and the number of expanded CD8+ clones among the top 100 scalp clones. Because the treated cohort was small and had only one nonresponder, larger studies are needed to examine links between baseline CD8+ expansion and response. Higher clonality and more expanded CD8+ clones were observed in lesional scalp than in normal scalp, particularly in alopecia totalis/universalis, a finding suggestive of antigenic drive. During tofacitinib treatment, many expanded lesional clones remained in scalp and blood, and this persistence may partly explain relapse after treatment is stopped. Compared with mice, TCR sequences shared between patients were less clear, possibly partly because of HLA diversity across the patient population.

CDR1 and CDR2 are drawn from the germline V gene: SGHVS, FQNEAQ. Inclusive of the bounding cysteine and phenylalanine, the CDR3 is 19 residues long. The read is trimmed to its CDR3 DNA, 57 bases read in frame from base 1. Ends trimmed: V by 1 base, J by 0 bases; bases unmatched to a gene: 12. The specimen comprised CD4+ T cells sorted from blood, sampled at week 4, from a patient treated with tofacitinib. Recombination joined TRBV7-8 with TRBJ2-1; 7 central nucleotides agree with TRBD1. This sequence originates from a human donor with alopecia areata. CDR3 sequence: CASSLEGAGWAFSYNEQFF. The nucleotide sequence is TGTGCCAGCAGCTTAGAGGGGGCGGGCTGGGCCTTCTCCTACAATGAGCAGTTCTTC.